The 20 T cell receptor beta chains given below trace back to one sample, sequenced in a study of cytomegalovirus exposure and HLA in healthy donors. Data came from immunoSEQ multiplex PCR; TCRdb stores just in-frame clones and leaves some out. This table holds about 95,000 clones, 75% to 90% found once. The sequencing input was PBMCs. The receptors originated from a man aged 18 to 29 in good health and CMV-seropositive.

The chain recombines TRBV5-1 with TRBJ2-3; 7 nucleotides align to TRBD1. The CDR3 spans 16 residues. Germline CDR1 is SGHRS and CDR2 is YFSETQ. Trimming removed 3 bases from V and 0 bases from J; junction bases left unmatched: 7. The chain's CDR3 is CASSYDRATSTDTQYF. In nucleotides, the CDR3 is TGCGCCAGCAGCTACGACAGGGCCACTAGCACAGATACGCAGTATTTT.

The rearrangement uses TRBV19 and TRBJ2-3; 8 positions agree with TRBD2. CDR1 and CDR2 (germline): LNHDA, SQIVND (reference sequence). This CDR3 contains 16 residues. With 4 bases clipped from V and 3 bases from J, the junction kept 9 bases outside the gene matches. The CDR3 here is CASSTSSGGRTDTQYF. CDR3 bases: TGTGCCAGTAGTACATCCTCGGGAGGGAGGACAGATACGCAGTATTTT.

This clone was recorded a few times. J is TRBJ2-7 and V is TRBV4-1, with 10 positions matching TRBD2. V trimming: 8 bases; J trimming: 7 bases; junction bases outside the gene matches: 11. The CDR3 has 14 amino acids. Germline CDR1 is MGHRA and CDR2 is YSYEKL. In nucleotides, the CDR3 is TGCGCCAGCGGCCTCAGGGGAGCGGGAGGGGAGCAGTACGTC. This gives the protein CASGLRGAGGEQYV.

In its sample, this clone was seen a few times. The chain employs TRBV12-5 and TRBJ2-3; D may be TRBD1 (6 bases). The CDR3 loop spans 16 amino acids. Germline lookup yields CDR1 LGHNT and CDR2 FRNRAP. V was clipped by 0 bases and J by 0 bases, with 10 bases between them. The CDR3 DNA reads as TGTGCTAGTGGTTTGGTGACAGGTACTAGCACAGATACGCAGTATTTT. Protein: CASGLVTGTSTDTQYF.

The chain has TRBV19 and TRBJ2-2, with 7 bases that match TRBD1. The V segment lost 3 bases and the J segment 1 base; nucleotides outside the gene matches: 2. Germline CDR1 is LNHDA and CDR2 is SQIVND (reference sequence). The CDR3 totals 15 residues. CDR3 nucleotides: TGTGCCAGTAGTATGGGGACAGAGAACACCGGGGAGCTGTTTTTT. Its protein is CASSMGTENTGELFF.

The chain carries TRBV28 and TRBJ1-4, with TRBD1 as a possible D gene (6 bases). Germline V gene lookup returns CDR1 MDHEN and CDR2 SYDVKM. The CDR3 is 14 residues long. V was shortened by 3 bases and J by 8 bases, with 13 bases between the two germline ends. The CDR3 loop reads CASSFVGAEEKLFF. The CDR3 DNA is TGTGCCAGCAGTTTTGTGGGGGCGGAAGAAAAACTGTTTTTT. Full variable domain (missing parts from reference TRBV28 and TRBJ1-4): DVKVTQSSRYLVKRTGEKVFLECVQDMDHENMFWYRQDPGLGLRLIYFSYDVKMKEKGDIPEGYSVSREKKERFSLILESASTNQTSMYLCASSFVGAEEKLFFGSGTQLSVL.

The chain links TRBV9 to TRBJ2-2; D not resolved. The CDR3 is made up of 17 amino acids. V lost 0 bases and J lost 0, with 12 bases in between. Germline CDR1 SGDLS, CDR2 YYNGEE. The CDR3 DNA reads TGTGCCAGCAGCGTAGCAATTAGCAGTTCGAACACCGGGGAGCTGTTTTTT. Amino acid sequence: CASSVAISSSNTGELFF.

This chain joins TRBV9 and TRBJ1-3; TRBD1 aligns across 12 bases. The CDR3 contains 18 residues. CDR1 and CDR2 from the germline V gene are SGDLS and YYNGEE. V dropped 2 bases and J dropped 3; count of bases not matched to a gene: 9. The DNA of the CDR3 is TGTGCCAGCAGCGTGCGGCCGGGACAGGGGGCCGTTGGAAACACCATATATTTT. Protein product: CASSVRPGQGAVGNTIYF.

The chain joins TRBV9 to TRBJ2-1; 10 bases are shared with TRBD2. From germline, CDR1 is SGDLS and CDR2 YYNGEE. Trimming at V came to 4 bases and at J to 3 bases, leaving 4 bases not matched to a gene. The CDR3 totals 15 residues. CDR3 loop: CASSSGTSVYNEQFF. The CDR3 DNA reads as TGTGCCAGCAGCTCCGGGACTAGCGTCTACAATGAGCAGTTCTTC.

The chain recombines TRBV6-1 with TRBJ2-5, with D possibly being TRBD1 (6 bases). The germline V gene has CDR1 MNHNS and CDR2 SASEGT. The CDR3 runs 14 residues. Deletions cut 8 bases from V and 4 bases from J, with 17 bases between. DNA for the CDR3: TGTGCCAGCTCGGACCTACAGGGAACAGAGACCCAGTACTTC. Its protein product is CASSDLQGTETQYF.

The CDR3, as DNA: TGCAGTGCTAGACAGGACAGCCGTAGGTATTTT. Amino acid sequence: CSARQDSRRYF. The chain employs TRBV20-1 and TRBJ2-3; tentative D call: TRBD1 (6 bases). Germline CDR1 reads DFQATT; CDR2 reads SNEGSKA (reference sequence). Trimming removed 2 bases at V and 14 bases at J, with 14 bases between. The CDR3 has 11 amino acids.

The chain is built from TRBV6-6 and TRBJ2-7, with D unresolved. CDR1 and CDR2 (germline): MNHNY, SVGAGI (reference sequence). The V end lost 0 bases, the J end lost 3 bases, and 9 bases lay between the germline ends. The CDR3 extends over 14 amino acids. The CDR3 nucleotides are TGTGCCAGCAGTTACTCGGCAGTTGACTACGAGCAGTACGTC. This codes for CASSYSAVDYEQYV.

The chain carries TRBV5-1 and TRBJ1-1; D ambiguous. Trimming stripped 1 base from V and 0 bases from J, with 19 bases between. The germline CDR1 and CDR2 sequences are SGHRS and YFSETQ. The CDR3 is 18 amino acids. The CDR3 region has the DNA TGCGCCAGCAGCTTGTATCCCTTATCTCCAGATTTGAACACTGAAGCTTTCTTT. Its translation: CASSLYPLSPDLNTEAFF.

This chain links TRBV6-5 with TRBJ2-7, with 7 bases aligning to TRBD2. Germline trimming cut 6 bases from V and 3 bases from J; bases unmatched to any gene: 8. The CDR3 is 14 residues long. Looked up from germline, CDR1 is MNHEY and CDR2 is SVGAGI. The CDR3 sequence is CASSLGGKLYEQYF. The CDR3 coding sequence is TGTGCCAGCAGCTTGGGAGGGAAACTCTACGAGCAGTACTTC.

The chain joins TRBV19 to TRBJ1-4; D gene unclear. Germline loops: CDR1 LNHDA, CDR2 SQIVND (reference sequence). The CDR3 length is 17 residues. V lost 3 bases to trimming and J lost 0 bases, with 14 bases between them. The CDR3 coding sequence is TGTGCCAGTAGTATGCGGGCAGAGATTGCAACTAATGAAAAACTGTTTTTT. Translated, it gives CASSMRAEIATNEKLFF.

The chain couples TRBV27 to TRBJ2-1, with TRBD1 matching 8 bases. The trim removed 5 bases at V and 15 bases at J, leaving 9 bases unmatched. The CDR3 sequence is 12 residues long. CDR1 and CDR2 from the germline V gene are MNHEY and SMNVEV (reference sequence). The CDR3 nucleotides read TGTGCCAGCAGTGGAGGGACAGGAGGTCCGTTCTTC. Protein sequence: CASSGGTGGPFF.

CDR3 region: CASNQGQAPGTEAFF. Written as DNA, the CDR3 is TGTGCCAGTAATCAAGGTCAGGCCCCGGGGACTGAAGCTTTCTTT. The chain uses TRBV19 and TRBJ1-1; no clear D. Looked up from germline, CDR1 is LNHDA and CDR2 is SQIVND (reference sequence). The CDR3 runs to 15 residues. Trimming cost V 7 bases and J 5 bases, with 20 bases left between them.

The V call is TRBV10-3, the J call TRBJ2-3, with 7 bases aligning to TRBD1. Germline CDR1 is ENHRY and CDR2 is SYGVKD. The CDR3 runs 14 residues. V lost 5 bases to trimming and J lost 5 bases; unmatched junction nucleotides: 7. CDR3 DNA: TGTGCCATCAGTACAGGGGTTGAGGGAGATACGCAGTATTTT. The encoded protein is CAISTGVEGDTQYF.

The rearrangement links TRBV29-1 to TRBJ2-5, with D tentatively TRBD2 (5 bases). The germline V gene encodes CDR1 SQVTM and CDR2 ANQGSEA. The CDR3 covers 22 residues. The ends were cut back, 7 bases at V and 5 bases at J, with 44 bases in the middle. CDR3 sequence: CSGPEGAGFMERQLGSVETQYF. The CDR3 DNA is TGCAGCGGGCCAGAGGGCGCTGGGTTCATGGAAAGGCAGCTGGGTTCAGTGGAGACCCAGTACTTC.

The chain recombines TRBV10-1 with TRBJ2-1; TRBD2 aligns across 12 bases. V dropped 5 bases and J dropped 10; count of bases not matched to a gene: 6. The CDR3 is 14 residues long. Germline V gives CDR1 WNHNN, CDR2 SYGVQD (reference sequence). CDR3 nucleotides: TGCGCCAGCAGTAAGCTAGCGGGAGGGAAGGAGCAGTTCTTC. Translating it yields CASSKLAGGKEQFF.